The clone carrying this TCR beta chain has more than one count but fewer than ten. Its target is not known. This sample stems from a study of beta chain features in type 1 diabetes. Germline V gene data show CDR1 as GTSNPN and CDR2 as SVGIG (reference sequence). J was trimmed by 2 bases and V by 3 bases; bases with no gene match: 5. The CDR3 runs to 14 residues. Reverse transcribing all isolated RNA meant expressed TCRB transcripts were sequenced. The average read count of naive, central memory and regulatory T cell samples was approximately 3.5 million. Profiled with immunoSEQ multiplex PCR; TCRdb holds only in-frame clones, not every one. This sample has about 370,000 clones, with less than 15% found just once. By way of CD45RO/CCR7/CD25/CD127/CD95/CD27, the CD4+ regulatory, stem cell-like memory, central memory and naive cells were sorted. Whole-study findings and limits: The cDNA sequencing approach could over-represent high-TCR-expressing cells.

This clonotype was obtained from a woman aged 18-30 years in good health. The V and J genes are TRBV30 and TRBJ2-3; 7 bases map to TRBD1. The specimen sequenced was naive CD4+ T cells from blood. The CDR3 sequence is CAWRRQGSTDTQYF. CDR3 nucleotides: TGTGCCTGGAGACGACAGGGTTCCACAGATACGCAGTATTTT.